This T cell receptor beta chain originates from a study of Ad26.COV2.S vaccination and SARS-CoV-2 variants. Study conclusions and caveats: Ad26.COV2.S recipients had broader spike-specific TCRs (P = 0.0014).

Here immunoSEQ multiplex PCR was the method, and the copy in TCRdb shows in-frame clones only, minus some. The table records roughly 500,000 clones, 89% of them present only once. As for this clone: Its antigen is currently unknown.

Treatment indicated: 19 received Ad26.COV2.S at low or high dose, single or two shots; several received placebo; per-sample allocation not given. Day 63 after the first vaccine or placebo injection was the time point for sampling. Recruitment in Boston yielded a donor of adult age, 18-55 years. An Ad26 vector carrying the Wuhan-strain SARS-CoV-2 spike served as the vaccine. This TCR was sampled from a person aged 18-60 years who received the Ad26.COV2.S COVID-19 vaccine or a placebo. The sequencing used peripheral blood, collected in a trial of Ad26.COV2.S vaccine versus placebo.

The CDR3, as DNA: TGCGCCAGCACCCCGGGACTAGTTATTAATGAGCAGTTCTTC. Amino acids: CASTPGLVINEQFF. The chain couples TRBV5-1 to TRBJ2-1, with 8 bases that match TRBD2. CDR1 is SGHRS, CDR2 YFSETQ, per germline. The junction had 9 bases not matched to a gene; V was cut back by 6 bases and J by 7 bases. The CDR3 loop spans 14 amino acids.